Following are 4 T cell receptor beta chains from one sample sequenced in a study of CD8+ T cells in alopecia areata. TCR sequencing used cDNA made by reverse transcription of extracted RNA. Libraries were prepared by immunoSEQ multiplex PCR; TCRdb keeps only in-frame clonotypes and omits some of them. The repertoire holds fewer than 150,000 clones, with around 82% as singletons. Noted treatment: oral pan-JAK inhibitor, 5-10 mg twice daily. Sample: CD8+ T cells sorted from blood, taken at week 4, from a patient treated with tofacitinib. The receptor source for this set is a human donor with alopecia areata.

The CDR3 nucleotides are TGTGCCATCGCGCCAGGGGTCCCCTACAATGAGCAGTTCTTC. It encodes CAIAPGVPYNEQFF. The chain is built from TRBV6-5 and TRBJ2-1; a weak D match, TRBD1 (6 bases). Between the trimmed V and J ends, which lost 10 bases and 2 bases, there was a span of 15 bases. CDR1 is MNHEY and CDR2 is SVGAGI in the germline V gene. The CDR3 contains 14 residues.

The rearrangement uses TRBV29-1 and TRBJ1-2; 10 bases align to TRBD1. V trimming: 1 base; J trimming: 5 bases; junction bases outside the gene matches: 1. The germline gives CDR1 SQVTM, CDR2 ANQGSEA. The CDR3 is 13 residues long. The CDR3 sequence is CSVEVDRGYGYTF. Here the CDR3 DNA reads TGCAGCGTTGAAGTGGACAGGGGGTATGGCTACACCTTC.

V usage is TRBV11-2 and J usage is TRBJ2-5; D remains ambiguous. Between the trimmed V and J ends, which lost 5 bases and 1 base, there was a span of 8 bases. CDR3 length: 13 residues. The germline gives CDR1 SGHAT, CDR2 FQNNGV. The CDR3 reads CASSPHLQETQYF. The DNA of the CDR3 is TGTGCCAGCAGCCCCCACCTCCAAGAGACCCAGTACTTC. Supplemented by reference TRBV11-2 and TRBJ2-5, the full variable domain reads EAGVAQSPRYKIIEKRQSVAFWCNPISGHATLYWYQQILGQGPKLLIQFQNNGVVDDSQLPKDRFSAERLKGVDSTLKIQPAKLEDSAVYLCASSPHLQETQYFGPGTRLLVL.

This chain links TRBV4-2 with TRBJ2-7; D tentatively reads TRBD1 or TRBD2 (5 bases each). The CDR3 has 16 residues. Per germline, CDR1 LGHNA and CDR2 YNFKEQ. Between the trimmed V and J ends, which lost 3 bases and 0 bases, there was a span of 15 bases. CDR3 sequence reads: CASSHPGTDPSYEQYF. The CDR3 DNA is TGTGCCAGCAGCCACCCCGGGACCGACCCCTCCTACGAGCAGTACTTC.